This TCR beta chain was captured by sequencing in a study of response to subunit inactivated influenza vaccine. TCRdb re-analysed the RT-PCR reads in MiXCR, keeping a single row per CDR3 protein. The sample includes 650,000 to 850,000 distinct CDR3 sequences, approximately 15% of them seen just once. Points on this clonotype: What it recognizes is unknown.

Notes on the study in general: Each seasonal influenza vaccination, the authors suggested, recruits few new T cells.

CDR3 length: 16 residues. V was trimmed by 0 bases and J by 3 bases, leaving 13 bases between them. CDR1 SEHNR and CDR2 FQNEAQ come from the germline V gene (reference sequence). The chain joins TRBV7-9 to TRBJ2-3, with D perhaps TRBD2 (6 bases). The sample was PBMCs from blood, taken less than 15 days before vaccination. The TCR originated in a middle-aged man who received an inactivated influenza vaccine. The CDR3 loop is CASSLAGRGETDTQYF. DNA for the CDR3: TGTGCCAGCAGCTTAGCTGGGCGGGGAGAAACAGATACGCAGTATTTT.